The 9 T cell receptor beta chains in this list originate from one sample, sequenced in a study of T-cell memory formation after mild COVID-19. TCRdb passed the 5' RACE reads through MiXCR, listing each CDR3 protein once. The data show a few hundred thousand distinct CDR3 sequences, with 20% to 25% seen just once and around 12% held by the top ten. Sequencing was performed on PBMCs or a T cell subset sorted from them (not recorded which). The receptors here all came from an adult woman who had mild COVID-19 (a few samples of this study predate the infection). Cell type and time point are not known.

The sample holds a few counts of this clonotype. The chain couples TRBV23-1 to TRBJ2-4, with D perhaps given as TRBD1 or TRBD2 (5 bases each). TRBV23-1 is noted as an ORF with a role that remains uncertain. The CDR3 length is 14 residues. The V end was cut by 4 bases, the J end by 1 base, with 8 bases between. This CDR3 reads CASSRWGAKNIQYF. CDR3 nucleotides: TGCGCCAGCAGTCGGTGGGGGGCCAAAAACATTCAGTACTTC.

V usage is TRBV5-1 and J usage is TRBJ2-6; maybe TRBD1 (5 bases). Germline V gene lookup returns CDR1 SGHRS and CDR2 YFSETQ. CDR3 length: 18 amino acids. V lost 4 bases, J lost 0 bases, and 17 bases lay in between. This CDR3 is CASSLRTSFFSGANVLTF. CDR3 DNA sequence: TGCGCCAGCAGCCTAAGGACATCCTTCTTCTCTGGGGCCAACGTCCTGACTTTC.

The chain recombines TRBV5-5 with TRBJ1-5; D remains ambiguous. Trimming stripped 0 bases from V and 3 bases from J, with 10 bases between. Germline V CDR1 and CDR2: SGHKS, YYEKEE (reference sequence). The CDR3 runs 15 residues. The CDR3 nucleotides are TGTGCCAGCAGCTTGGACCCGGGTCTCAATCAGCCCCAGCATTTT. It yields the protein CASSLDPGLNQPQHF.

This clonotype was detected only a few times. The chain links TRBV9 to TRBJ2-5; D is tentatively TRBD1 or TRBD2 (5 bases each). Germline V gives CDR1 SGDLS, CDR2 YYNGEE. Trimming pared 0 bases from V and 7 bases from J, leaving 13 bases between. The CDR3 consists of 14 residues. CDR3 sequence (DNA): TGTGCCAGCAGCGTAGGGGACCTCGGAGGGACCCAGTACTTC. It translates to CASSVGDLGGTQYF.

In this sample, this clonotype turned up a few times. The CDR3 bases are TGTGCCAGCAGCTTAGAGGGACATGCTAGCGGGACCGGACCCACAGATACGCAGTATTTT. Its translation: CASSLEGHASGTGPTDTQYF. The chain couples TRBV7-8 to TRBJ2-3, with 9 bases lining up with TRBD2. After removal of 1 base from V and 2 bases from J, the junction contained 16 bases not matched to a gene. Germline V gene data show CDR1 as SGHVS and CDR2 as FQNEAQ. The CDR3 loop spans 20 amino acids. Filled out from reference TRBV7-8 and TRBJ2-3, the complete variable domain reads GAGVSQSPRYKVAKRGQDVALRCDPISGHVSLFWYQQALGQGPEFLTYFQNEAQLDKSGLPSDRFFAERPEGSVSTLKIQRTQQEDSAVYLCASSLEGHASGTGPTDTQYFGPGTRLTVL.

In its sample, this clonotype was seen a few times. This sequence joins TRBV6-5 and TRBJ1-2, with 7 bases identical to TRBD1. CDR3 length equals 13 residues. The V gene's germline CDR1 is MNHEY and CDR2 SVGAGI. In nucleotides, the CDR3 is TGTGCAGCTTACCGACAGGGTCTCTATGGCTACACCTTC. Amino acids: CAAYRQGLYGYTF.

The chain links TRBV7-2 to TRBJ2-3; 9 nucleotides line up with TRBD2. The length of the CDR3 is 19 residues. Germline CDR1 and CDR2: SGHTA and FQGNSA. Trimming at V came to 2 bases and at J to 3 bases, leaving 15 bases not matched to a gene. CDR3 nucleotides: TGTGCCAGCAGCTTAACCCCTCGACTAGCGGTGTTCATTACAGATACGCAGTATTTT. This sequence encodes CASSLTPRLAVFITDTQYF. The full variable domain, its missing parts supplied by reference TRBV7-2 and TRBJ2-3, is GAGVSQSPSNKVTEKGKDVELRCDPISGHTALYWYRQSLGQGLEFLIYFQGNSAPDKSGLPSDRFSAERTGGSVSTLTIQRTQQEDSAVYLCASSLTPRLAVFITDTQYFGPGTRLTVL.

This clonotype was picked up a small number of times. V gene TRBV12-3 or TRBV12-4 combines with J gene TRBJ1-6; TRBD1 matches at 9 bases. Unmatched junction bases numbered 3, after V lost 3 bases and J lost 9 bases. CDR3 size: 14 residues. The CDR3 here is CASSLGQGSSPLHF. The CDR3 region has the DNA TGTGCCAGCAGTTTGGGACAGGGTTCTTCACCCCTCCACTTT.

The V gene is TRBV19, the J gene TRBJ2-7; no definite D call. V shed 7 bases and J shed 0 bases, with 13 bases lying between them. This CDR3 has 14 amino acids. CDR1 and CDR2 (germline): LNHDA, SQIVND (reference sequence). The CDR3 sequence is CASNDWGNSYEQYF. The CDR3 region has the DNA TGTGCCAGTAACGATTGGGGAAACTCCTACGAGCAGTACTTC.